Included here is one TCR beta chain sequence, with context. TCRdb's copy holds only in-frame clones and misses some; the assay was immunoSEQ multiplex PCR. Among 260,000 or so clones listed, roughly 82% were seen once. The V and J ends lost 3 bases and 5 bases respectively, with 22 bases between them. CDR3 size: 17 residues. Germline values: CDR1 MGHRA, CDR2 YSYEKL. The source of the sample is a study of blood T cell repertoires in COVID-19. The sequencing input was peripheral blood. The receptor was isolated from a woman aged 70-85 years with acute or convalescent COVID-19. This chain links TRBV4-1 with TRBJ1-1, with D possibly being TRBD1 (5 bases). The CDR3 DNA reads as TGCGCCAGCAGCCATCGGCAGGTGTCGGGACTGGGGACTGAAGCTTTCTTT. Translated: CASSHRQVSGLGTEAFF.